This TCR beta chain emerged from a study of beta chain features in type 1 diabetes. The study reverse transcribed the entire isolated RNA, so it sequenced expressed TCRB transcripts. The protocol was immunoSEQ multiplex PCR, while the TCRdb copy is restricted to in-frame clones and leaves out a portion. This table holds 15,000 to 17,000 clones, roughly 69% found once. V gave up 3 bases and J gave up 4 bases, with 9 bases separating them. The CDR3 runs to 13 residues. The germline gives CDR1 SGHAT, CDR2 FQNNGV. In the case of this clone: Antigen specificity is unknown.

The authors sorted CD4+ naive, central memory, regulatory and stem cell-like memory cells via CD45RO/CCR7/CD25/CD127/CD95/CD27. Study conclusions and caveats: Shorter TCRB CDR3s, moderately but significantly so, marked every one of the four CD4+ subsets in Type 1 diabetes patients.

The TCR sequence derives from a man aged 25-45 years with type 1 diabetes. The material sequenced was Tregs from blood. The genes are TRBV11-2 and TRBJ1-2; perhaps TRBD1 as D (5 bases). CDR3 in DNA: TGTGCCAGCAGCTTTCAGGGTTTCTATGGCTACACCTTC. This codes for CASSFQGFYGYTF.